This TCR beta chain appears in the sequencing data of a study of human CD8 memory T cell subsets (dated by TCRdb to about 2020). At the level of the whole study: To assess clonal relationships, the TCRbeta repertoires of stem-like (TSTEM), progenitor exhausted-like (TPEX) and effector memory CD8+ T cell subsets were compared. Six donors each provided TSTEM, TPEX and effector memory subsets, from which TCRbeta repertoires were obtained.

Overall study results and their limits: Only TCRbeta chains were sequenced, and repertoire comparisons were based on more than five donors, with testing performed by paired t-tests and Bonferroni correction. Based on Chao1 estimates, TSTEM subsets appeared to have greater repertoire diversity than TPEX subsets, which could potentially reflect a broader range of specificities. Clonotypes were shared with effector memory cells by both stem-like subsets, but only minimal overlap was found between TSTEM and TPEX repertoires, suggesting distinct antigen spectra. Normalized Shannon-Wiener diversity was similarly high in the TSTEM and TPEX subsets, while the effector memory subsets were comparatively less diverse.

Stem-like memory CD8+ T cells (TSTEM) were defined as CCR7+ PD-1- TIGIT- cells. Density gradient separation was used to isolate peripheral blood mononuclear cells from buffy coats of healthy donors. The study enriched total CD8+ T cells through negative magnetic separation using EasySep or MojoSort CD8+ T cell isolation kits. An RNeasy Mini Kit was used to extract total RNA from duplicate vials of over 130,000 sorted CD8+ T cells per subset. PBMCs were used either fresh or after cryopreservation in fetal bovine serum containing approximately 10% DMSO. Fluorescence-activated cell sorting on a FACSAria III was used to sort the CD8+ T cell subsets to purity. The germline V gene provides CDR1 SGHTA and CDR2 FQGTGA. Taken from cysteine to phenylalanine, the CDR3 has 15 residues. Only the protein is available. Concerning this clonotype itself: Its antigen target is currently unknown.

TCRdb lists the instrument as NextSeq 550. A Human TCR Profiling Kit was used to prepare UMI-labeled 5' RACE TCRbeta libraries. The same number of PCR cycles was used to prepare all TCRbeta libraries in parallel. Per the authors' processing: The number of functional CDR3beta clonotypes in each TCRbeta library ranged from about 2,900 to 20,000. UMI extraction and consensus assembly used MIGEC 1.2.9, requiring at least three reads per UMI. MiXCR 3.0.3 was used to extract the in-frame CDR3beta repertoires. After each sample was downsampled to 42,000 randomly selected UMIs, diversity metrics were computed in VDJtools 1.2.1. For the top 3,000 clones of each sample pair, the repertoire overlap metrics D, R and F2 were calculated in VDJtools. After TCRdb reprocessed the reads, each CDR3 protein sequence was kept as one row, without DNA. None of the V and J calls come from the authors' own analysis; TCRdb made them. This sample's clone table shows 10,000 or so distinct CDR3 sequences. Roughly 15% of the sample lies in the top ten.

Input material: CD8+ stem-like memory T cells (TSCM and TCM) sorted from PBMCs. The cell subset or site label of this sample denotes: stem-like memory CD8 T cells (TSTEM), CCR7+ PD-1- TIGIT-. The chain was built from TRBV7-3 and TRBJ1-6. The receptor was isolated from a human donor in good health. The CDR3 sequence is CASSLGGQSNSPLHF.